This T cell receptor (beta chain) was sequenced in a study of cytomegalovirus exposure and HLA in healthy donors. Nominally healthy donors provided the samples, though records likely missed some immune exposures. Germline CDR1 LNHDA, CDR2 SQIVND (reference sequence). Trimming cost V 9 bases and J 7 bases; bases outside gene matches: 15. The CDR3 covers 16 residues. PCR primers comprised 60 Vbeta and 13 Jbeta primers. Generated by immunoSEQ multiplex PCR, the TCRdb table keeps only in-frame clones and is missing some. The table includes around 190,000 clones, roughly four fifths detected once. V gene TRBV19 combines with J gene TRBJ1-6; 7 bases fit TRBD1. This clonotype was obtained from a man aged 35-49 years in good health and CMV-seropositive. The specimen was PBMCs. The CDR3 nucleotides are TGTGCCAGCAAACTCTCGACAGGGCAGGGCAATTCACCCCTCCACTTT. Encoded protein: CASKLSTGQGNSPLHF.